Listed below are T cell receptor beta chains from one sample, sequenced in a study of T cells after yellow fever vaccination. MiXCR, applied by TCRdb to the 5' RACE reads, yields one record per CDR3 protein. The table includes roughly 170,000 distinct CDR3 sequences, 7% to 10% detected once. The starting material was CD8+ T cells sorted from PBMCs, obtained 45 days after the yellow fever booster vaccination. The receptors shown here come from a man aged 18 to 29 who received the YFV17D yellow fever vaccine. Both conserved end residues are part of each CDR3. The D gene is left open where the match is weak. The size of a clone is reported for some rows only, either as once, few or many, or as a class for expanded clones.

clone_size: .; d_call: TRBD1; j_call: TRBJ1-6; v_call: TRBV4-3; cdr3_nt: TGCGCCAGCAGCCAAGAGTACAGGGGAGGTTCACCCCTCCACTTT; cdr3_aa: CASSQEYRGGSPLHF
clone_size: .; d_call: TRBD1; j_call: TRBJ1-5; v_call: TRBV4-1; cdr3_nt: TGCGCCAGCAGCCGCGTGGACAGGGAAAATCAGCCCCAGCATTTT; cdr3_aa: CASSRVDRENQPQHF
clone_size: .; d_call: .; j_call: TRBJ1-4; v_call: TRBV4-1; cdr3_nt: TGCGCCAGCAGCCCAAGAACAGCAACTAATGAAAAACTGTTTTTT; cdr3_aa: CASSPRTATNEKLFF
clone_size: .; d_call: .; j_call: TRBJ1-2; v_call: TRBV29-1; cdr3_nt: TGCAGCGTTTACCTAACAGGGCGCTATGGCTACACCTTC; cdr3_aa: CSVYLTGRYGYTF
clone_size: .; d_call: TRBD1; j_call: TRBJ2-5; v_call: TRBV7-9; cdr3_nt: TGTGCCAGCAGTTCACGAACAGGGGGCGGAGAGACCCAGTACTTC; cdr3_aa: CASSSRTGGGETQYF
clone_size: many; d_call: .; j_call: TRBJ2-1; v_call: TRBV10-3; cdr3_nt: TGTGCCACCGGACAGAGCTCCTACAATGAGCAGTTCTTC; cdr3_aa: CATGQSSYNEQFF
clone_size: few; d_call: .; j_call: TRBJ1-1; v_call: TRBV3-1; cdr3_nt: TGTGCCAGCACCCCTCCAAACGGGAACACTGAAGCTTTCTTT; cdr3_aa: CASTPPNGNTEAFF
clone_size: many; d_call: TRBD1; j_call: TRBJ1-1; v_call: TRBV4-1; cdr3_nt: TGCGCCAGCAGCCAAGTCCGGGACAGGGGGAGGACTGAAGCTTTCTTT; cdr3_aa: CASSQVRDRGRTEAFF
clone_size: .; d_call: TRBD1; j_call: TRBJ1-2; v_call: TRBV18; cdr3_nt: TGTGCCAGCTCAGAGGACAGGGGACCCAGGGGCTACACCTTC; cdr3_aa: CASSEDRGPRGYTF
clone_size: .; d_call: .; j_call: TRBJ2-4; v_call: TRBV6-2/TRBV6-3; cdr3_nt: TGTGCCAGCAGTTACTCGCCAGGGCTAGCCAAAAACATTCAGTACTTC; cdr3_aa: CASSYSPGLAKNIQYF
clone_size: few; d_call: TRBD1; j_call: TRBJ2-2; v_call: TRBV29-1; cdr3_nt: TGCAGCGTTGGCCATAGGACAGGGAACACCGGGGAGCTGTTTTTT; cdr3_aa: CSVGHRTGNTGELFF
clone_size: few; d_call: .; j_call: TRBJ1-5; v_call: TRBV11-2; cdr3_nt: TGTGCCACCCTCCTAGGAGATCAGCCCCAGCATTTT; cdr3_aa: CATLLGDQPQHF
clone_size: few; d_call: TRBD1; j_call: TRBJ1-5; v_call: TRBV19; cdr3_nt: TGTGCCAGTAGTATAACCAGGGGGTCAAATCAGCCCCAGCATTTT; cdr3_aa: CASSITRGSNQPQHF
clone_size: few; d_call: TRBD1; j_call: TRBJ2-7; v_call: TRBV5-5; cdr3_nt: TGTGCCAGCAGCTACCCGGGACAGAATTACGAGCAGTACTTC; cdr3_aa: CASSYPGQNYEQYF
clone_size: many; d_call: .; j_call: TRBJ1-6; v_call: TRBV4-1; cdr3_nt: TGCGCCAGCGGAAGTTATAATTCACCCCTCCACTTT; cdr3_aa: CASGSYNSPLHF
clone_size: few; d_call: .; j_call: TRBJ1-5; v_call: TRBV27; cdr3_nt: TGTGCCAGCAGTTTATATCTTGGTTTGGCTCAGCCCCAGCATTTT; cdr3_aa: CASSLYLGLAQPQHF
clone_size: .; d_call: TRBD1; j_call: TRBJ2-7; v_call: TRBV7-9; cdr3_nt: TGTGCCAGCAGCTTCGGACAGGGGGCAAACGAGCAGTACTTC; cdr3_aa: CASSFGQGANEQYF
clone_size: many; d_call: TRBD2; j_call: TRBJ2-1; v_call: TRBV6-2/TRBV6-3; cdr3_nt: TGTGCCACCGGGACTATCAATGAGCAGTTCTTC; cdr3_aa: CATGTINEQFF
clone_size: .; d_call: TRBD1; j_call: TRBJ1-1; v_call: TRBV27; cdr3_nt: TGTGCCAGCAGTTTTTCCAGGGGGCGGATGAACACTGAAGCTTTCTTT; cdr3_aa: CASSFSRGRMNTEAFF
clone_size: .; d_call: TRBD1; j_call: TRBJ1-2; v_call: TRBV5-6; cdr3_nt: TGTGCCAGCAGCTTGGCGGGACAGGGGTTGGTTGGAGACACCTTC; cdr3_aa: CASSLAGQGLVGDTF
clone_size: few; d_call: .; j_call: TRBJ2-1; v_call: TRBV4-1; cdr3_nt: TGCGCCAGCAGCCCCTTGGGACTGCGCGACAATGAGCAGTTCTTC; cdr3_aa: CASSPLGLRDNEQFF
clone_size: few; d_call: .; j_call: TRBJ1-1; v_call: TRBV12-3/TRBV12-4; cdr3_nt: TGTGCCAGCAGTCTCGCAAGGATGAACACTGAAGCTTTCTTT; cdr3_aa: CASSLARMNTEAFF
clone_size: .; d_call: .; j_call: TRBJ1-2; v_call: TRBV7-8; cdr3_nt: TGTGCCAGCAGCCACATTACACCACGGTGGGCGGGGCCCTACTATGGCTACACCTTC; cdr3_aa: CASSHITPRWAGPYYGYTF
clone_size: few; d_call: TRBD2; j_call: TRBJ2-1; v_call: TRBV27; cdr3_nt: TGTGCCAGCAGCCTTAGCGGGGGCTCCTACAATGAGCAGTTCTTC; cdr3_aa: CASSLSGGSYNEQFF
clone_size: few; d_call: TRBD1; j_call: TRBJ1-4; v_call: TRBV3-1; cdr3_nt: TGTGCCAGCAGCCAGGACAGGTTGAGGGGTTATGCAACTAATGAAAAACTGTTTTTT; cdr3_aa: CASSQDRLRGYATNEKLFF
clone_size: .; d_call: .; j_call: TRBJ1-5; v_call: TRBV2; cdr3_nt: TGTGCCAGCGGATTAGAGACAGACAGGCCCCAGCATTTT; cdr3_aa: CASGLETDRPQHF
clone_size: .; d_call: .; j_call: TRBJ2-3; v_call: TRBV19; cdr3_nt: TGTGCCAGTAGTATGGAAAGGGGAGTAAGCACAGATACGCAGTATTTT; cdr3_aa: CASSMERGVSTDTQYF
clone_size: .; d_call: .; j_call: TRBJ1-2; v_call: TRBV5-6; cdr3_nt: TGTGCCAGCAGCTTGGGGTGGGGCCAGAGTCGAGCTAACTATGGCTACACCTTC; cdr3_aa: CASSLGWGQSRANYGYTF
clone_size: few; d_call: .; j_call: TRBJ1-5; v_call: TRBV27; cdr3_nt: TGTGCCAGCAGTTTATTGTCAGGGAGCAATCAGCCCCAGCATTTT; cdr3_aa: CASSLLSGSNQPQHF
clone_size: .; d_call: TRBD2; j_call: TRBJ2-7; v_call: TRBV9; cdr3_nt: TGTGCCAGCAGCGTAACTAGCGGGGCCCCCTACGAGCAGTACTTC; cdr3_aa: CASSVTSGAPYEQYF
clone_size: .; d_call: .; j_call: TRBJ2-2; v_call: TRBV19; cdr3_nt: TGTGCCAGTAGTACAGCTAACACCGGGGAGCTGTTTTTT; cdr3_aa: CASSTANTGELFF
clone_size: .; d_call: .; j_call: TRBJ2-7; v_call: TRBV2; cdr3_nt: TGTGCCAGCAGTCGGGACCTTACTCACGAGCAGTACTTC; cdr3_aa: CASSRDLTHEQYF
clone_size: many; d_call: .; j_call: TRBJ2-7; v_call: TRBV4-2; cdr3_nt: TGTGCCAGCAGCCAATTGAATAGCGGAAACTACGAGCAGTACTTC; cdr3_aa: CASSQLNSGNYEQYF
clone_size: few; d_call: .; j_call: TRBJ2-1; v_call: TRBV6-4; cdr3_nt: TGTGCCAGCAGTCCCGACGGGGGCCCCTACAATGAGCAGTTCTTC; cdr3_aa: CASSPDGGPYNEQFF